This T cell receptor beta chain was captured by sequencing in a study of CD8+ T cells in alopecia areata. Study summary: Those treated were given oral tofacitinib at 5 to 10 mg twice daily. Patients remained on tofacitinib for 6 to 18 months and then went 6 months without it. Study-wide results and limits: Normal skin contains resident alphabeta T cells, and these are also sequenced in scalp samples.

Lesional scalp punch biopsies and peripheral blood came from alopecia areata patients. CDR1 SEHNR and CDR2 FQNEAQ come from the germline V gene (reference sequence). Deletions cut 4 bases from V and 0 bases from J, with 10 bases between. This CDR3 is 14 amino acids long. In each case, RNA was isolated and then reverse transcribed into cDNA as the sequencing template. TCRdb's copy holds only in-frame clones and misses some; the assay was immunoSEQ multiplex PCR. Among roughly 120,000 clones listed, roughly two fifths were seen once. This clone was seen a few times. Antigen specificity is unknown. The receptor's source is a human donor with alopecia areata. Sequences were obtained from CD4+ T cells sorted from blood. The gene calls are TRBV7-9 and TRBJ2-7; D gene unclear. The CDR3 region is CASSSPEISYEQYF. As DNA, the CDR3 is TGTGCCAGCAGCTCCCCCGAGATCTCCTACGAGCAGTACTTC. Full variable domain (missing parts from reference TRBV7-9 and TRBJ2-7): DTGVSQNPRHKITKRGQNVTFRCDPISEHNRLYWYRQTLGQGPEFLTYFQNEAQLEKSRLLSDRFSAERPKGSFSTLEIQRTEQGDSAMYLCASSSPEISYEQYFGPGTRLTVT.